This TCR beta chain was identified during a study of blood T cell repertoires in COVID-19. Whole-study context: Material from acute and convalescent COVID-19 was sourced from the United States, Italy and Spain.

This CDR3 region has 14 residues. Germline lookup yields CDR1 MNHNS and CDR2 SASEGT. The V end was cut by 0 bases, the J end by 3 bases, with 8 bases between. Clones were sequenced by immunoSEQ multiplex PCR, and TCRdb holds only the in-frame ones, with some missing. The sample lists more than 200,000 clones, around 86% occurring once. The clonotype comes from a man in his forties or fifties with acute or convalescent COVID-19. Sequenced material: peripheral blood. The rearrangement uses TRBV6-1 and TRBJ1-2, with D hard to call. DNA for the CDR3: TGTGCCAGCAGTGAAGCTCGGCAGGACTATGGCTACACCTTC. Residues: CASSEARQDYGYTF.